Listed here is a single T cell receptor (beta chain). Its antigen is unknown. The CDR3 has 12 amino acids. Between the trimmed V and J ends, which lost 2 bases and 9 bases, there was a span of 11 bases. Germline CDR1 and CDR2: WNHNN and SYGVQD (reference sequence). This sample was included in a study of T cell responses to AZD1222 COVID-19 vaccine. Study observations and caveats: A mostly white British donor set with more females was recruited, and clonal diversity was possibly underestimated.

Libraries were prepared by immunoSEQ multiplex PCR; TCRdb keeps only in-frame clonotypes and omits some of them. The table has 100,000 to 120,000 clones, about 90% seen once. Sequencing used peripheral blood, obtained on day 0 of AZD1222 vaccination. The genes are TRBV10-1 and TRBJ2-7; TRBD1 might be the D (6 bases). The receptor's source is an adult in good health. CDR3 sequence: CASSESGGLQYF. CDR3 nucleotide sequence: TGCGCCAGCAGTGAGAGTGGGGGCTTGCAGTACTTC.